The 21 T cell receptor beta chains below come from one sample, sequenced in a study of blood T cells in healthy people across ages. The authors ran a second PCR of about 6 to 11 cycles using a sample-barcoded 5' primer and a J-beta primer mix. One entry per CDR3 protein results from TCRdb running MiXCR on the 5' RACE reads. Altogether approximately 2,000,000 distinct CDR3 sequences are present, about two fifths being singletons, with the ten largest covering 23%. Sequenced sample: blood. Every receptor here comes from a human donor in good health.

This clonotype came up a few times. The V gene is TRBV11-1, the J gene TRBJ1-2, with D possibly matching TRBD1 (5 bases). The CDR3 consists of 15 residues. The V and J ends lost 4 bases and 6 bases respectively, with 18 bases between them. The V gene's germline CDR1 is SGHAT and CDR2 FQDESV (reference sequence). The CDR3 DNA follows: TGTGCCAGCAGCTACGTGCTTGGGGGTAAAGATGGCTACACCTTC. Protein sequence: CASSYVLGGKDGYTF. The full variable domain, in which reference TRBV11-1 and TRBJ1-2 provide the parts outside the CDR3, is EAEVAQSPRYKITEKSQAVAFWCDPISGHATLYWYRQILGQGPELLVQFQDESVVDDSQLPKDRFSAERLKGVDSTLKIQPAELGDSAMYLCASSYVLGGKDGYTFGSGTRLTVV.

In its sample, this clonotype was seen a few times. The J gene is TRBJ1-4, the V gene TRBV7-9, with D uncertain. CDR1 and CDR2 (germline): SEHNR, FQNEAQ (reference sequence). Trimming cost V 3 bases and J 0 bases, with 11 bases left between them. CDR3 length: 16 residues. The CDR3 here is CASSFPGKTTNEKLFF. The CDR3 DNA reads TGTGCCAGCAGCTTTCCGGGGAAAACAACTAATGAAAAACTGTTTTTT.

The chain combines TRBV5-1 with TRBJ2-4, with 7 bases identical to TRBD1. The CDR3 extends over 14 amino acids. Per germline, CDR1 SGHRS and CDR2 YFSETQ. V was pared by 5 bases and J by 4 bases, with 6 bases of the junction left unmatched. In nucleotides, the CDR3 is TGCGCCAGCAGAGAGTTGACAGGGAAAAACATTCAGTACTTC. Protein product: CASRELTGKNIQYF.

This clonotype was seen a handful of times. This chain connects TRBV5-4 to TRBJ2-5; 7 bases match TRBD2. The CDR3 covers 14 residues. Trimming at V came to 1 base and at J to 4 bases, leaving 4 bases not matched to a gene. Germline V gene data show CDR1 as SGHNT and CDR2 as YYREEE (reference sequence). CDR3 protein: CASSLFPGGETQYF. In DNA form, the CDR3 reads TGTGCCAGCAGCTTGTTTCCGGGGGGAGAGACCCAGTACTTC.

The chain links TRBV6-5 to TRBJ2-1, with D unclear. V was clipped by 0 bases and J by 8 bases, with 11 bases between them. This CDR3 is 14 amino acids long. Germline values: CDR1 MNHEY, CDR2 SVGAGI. The CDR3 DNA reads as TGTGCCAGCAGTTACTCGATCCTTGCTTATGAGCAGTTCTTC. This encodes CASSYSILAYEQFF.

This clonotype was found many times. The chain recombines TRBV5-6 with TRBJ2-5; 9 nucleotides line up with TRBD1. The V gene's germline CDR1 is SGHDT and CDR2 YYEEEE. The CDR3 extends over 15 amino acids. V gave up 3 bases and J gave up 5 bases; unmatched junction bases: 8. CDR3 DNA: TGTGCCAGCAGCTCCGGACAGGGGTTGGGGGAGACCCAGTACTTC. Protein product: CASSSGQGLGETQYF. Using reference TRBV5-6 and TRBJ2-5 for the parts outside the CDR3, the full variable domain is DAGVTQSPTHLIKTRGQQVTLRCSPKSGHDTVSWYQQALGQGPQFIFQYYEEEERQRGNFPDRFSGHQFPNYSSELNVNALLLGDSALYLCASSSGQGLGETQYFGPGTRLLVL.

The rearrangement joins TRBV9 to TRBJ2-3; D might be TRBD1 or TRBD2, each matching 5 bases. The CDR3 has 15 amino acids. Trimming stripped 1 base from V and 5 bases from J, with 14 bases between. Germline CDR1 and CDR2: SGDLS and YYNGEE. The CDR3 DNA reads TGTGCCAGCAGCGTATCCCCCTCGAGGGGAGATACGCAGTATTTT. Translation: CASSVSPSRGDTQYF.

This chain connects TRBV4-2 to TRBJ2-7; 10 bases are shared with TRBD2. V lost 7 bases to trimming and J lost 1 base; unmatched junction nucleotides: 4. CDR3 length: 14 amino acids. Germline loops: CDR1 LGHNA, CDR2 YNFKEQ. The CDR3 region has the DNA TGTGCCAGCAAAACTAGCGGGGAGTCCTACGAGCAGTACTTC. This codes for CASKTSGESYEQYF.

The chain is built from TRBV7-9 and TRBJ2-4; possible D gene TRBD1, 6 bases. Germline-derived CDR1 and CDR2 are SEHNR and FQNEAQ (reference sequence). This CDR3 comprises 15 residues. Trimming took off 5 bases at V and 8 bases at J, with 19 bases between the two ends. CDR3 in amino acids: CASSPNDRTFDIQYF. Here the CDR3 DNA reads TGTGCCAGCAGCCCCAACGACAGGACTTTTGACATTCAGTACTTC.

As concerns this clonotype: The junction departs from the called germline gene at one end, perhaps through a read error. This chain joins TRBV11-2 and TRBJ2-1; 9 positions match TRBD2. The germline CDR1 and CDR2 sequences are SGHAT and FQNNGV. The CDR3 sequence is 15 residues long. CDR3 sequence (DNA): TGTGCCAGCACCCCGGCGGGGGGGCACTACAATGCGCAGTTCTTC. Translated: CASTPAGGHYNAQFF.

CDR3 nucleotides: TGTGCCAGCAGCTTAGAACAAGCCGCCACGAACACGAATTCACCCCTCCACTTT. Its translation: CASSLEQAATNTNSPLHF. The chain recombines TRBV7-2 with TRBJ1-6; D remains unclear. The CDR3 sequence is 18 residues long. From germline, CDR1 is SGHTA and CDR2 FQGNSA. The V end was cut by 1 base, the J end by 7 bases, with 20 bases between.

The chain joins TRBV12-3 or TRBV12-4 to TRBJ2-1, with D possibly TRBD1 on 5 matching bases. The CDR3 contains 12 residues. V was clipped by 6 bases and J by 9 bases, with 12 bases between them. The CDR3 coding sequence is TGTGCCAGCAGATATACCCAGGGTGAGCAGTTCTTC. The encoded protein is CASRYTQGEQFF.

This clonotype was observed a handful of times. V is TRBV5-1 and J is TRBJ2-2; D is unclear. Trimming left V 1 base short and J 6 bases short, with 10 bases between. This CDR3 spans 14 amino acids. CDR1 SGHRS and CDR2 YFSETQ come from the germline V gene. The CDR3 nucleotides are TGCGCCAGCAGCTTGCTATTGGGCTCCGGGGAGCTGTTTTTT. This codes for CASSLLLGSGELFF.

The V gene is TRBV6-2 or TRBV6-3, the J gene TRBJ2-1; D unclear. V was cut by 0 bases and J by 12 bases, with 12 bases left in between. Germline V CDR1 and CDR2: MNHEY, SVGEGT. The CDR3 runs to 13 residues. Written as DNA, the CDR3 is TGTGCCAGCAGTTACTCAGTACTAATCTCGCAGTTCTTC. Translation gives CASSYSVLISQFF.

This rearrangement joins TRBV7-3 to TRBJ1-2; 8 bases line up with TRBD1. The CDR3 extends over 14 amino acids. Looked up from germline, CDR1 is SGHTA and CDR2 is FQGTGA. V lost 8 bases and J lost 8; bases outside the gene matches: 13. The CDR3 DNA is TGTGCCAGCCATTCGCCGTCAGGGGGCTGGGGCTACACCTTC. Amino acids: CASHSPSGGWGYTF.

V gene TRBV7-2 combines with J gene TRBJ2-7; D unresolved. The V end lost 2 bases, the J end lost 5 bases, and 10 bases lay between the germline ends. This CDR3 is 13 amino acids long. Germline V CDR1 and CDR2: SGHTA, FQGNSA. CDR3 amino acids: CASSLMGFHEQYF. CDR3 in DNA: TGTGCCAGCAGCTTAATGGGTTTCCACGAGCAGTACTTC.

The chain is built from TRBV7-9 and TRBJ2-7, with a weak D call TRBD2 (5 bases). TRBJ2-5 matches the DNA end more closely, so the J call is doubtful. The germline gives CDR1 SEHNR, CDR2 FQNEAQ (reference sequence). The CDR3 runs 15 residues. The CDR3 spells CASSLIGSREETQYF. The CDR3 bases are TGTGCCAGCAGCTTAATAGGGAGCCGGGAAGAGACCCAGTACTTC.

This clonotype was picked up many times. The rearrangement joins TRBV29-1 to TRBJ2-5; 9 nucleotides agree with TRBD1. J was trimmed by 5 bases and V by 5 bases; bases with no gene match: 6. The CDR3 runs to 13 residues. The germline CDR1 and CDR2 sequences are SQVTM and ANQGSEA. The DNA for the CDR3 is TGCAGCGTTCGACAGGGGGGCCGGGAGACCCAGTACTTC. Residues: CSVRQGGRETQYF.

V and J are TRBV10-3 and TRBJ2-5; possibly TRBD1 for D (6 bases). From germline, CDR1 is ENHRY and CDR2 SYGVKD. Trimming cost V 0 bases and J 4 bases, with 9 bases left between them. The CDR3 is 14 amino acids. The CDR3 reads CAISESRGLETQYF. The CDR3 nucleotides are TGTGCCATCAGTGAGTCGAGGGGGTTAGAGACCCAGTACTTC.

As for this clonotype: At one end, the junction sequence differs from germline, possibly due to a read error. This rearrangement joins TRBV4-3 to TRBJ2-2; D is uncertain. The CDR3 totals 16 residues. Germline loops: CDR1 LGHNA, CDR2 YSLEER. The CDR3 here is CANSQDLSRRTGELFF. In DNA, the CDR3 is TGCGCCAACAGCCAAGATCTATCAAGGCGCACCGGGGAGCTGTTTTTT.

The V gene is TRBV13, the J gene TRBJ2-5, with a tentative D call TRBD1 (6 bases). Judging by the DNA end, TRBJ2-7 fits better; the J call may be wrong. Germline CDR1 is PRHDT and CDR2 is FYEKMQ (reference sequence). The CDR3 runs to 14 residues. CDR3 nucleotide sequence: TGTGCCAGCAGCCGGTCAGGACAGCTCTACGAGCAGTACTTC. Protein sequence: CASSRSGQLYEQYF.